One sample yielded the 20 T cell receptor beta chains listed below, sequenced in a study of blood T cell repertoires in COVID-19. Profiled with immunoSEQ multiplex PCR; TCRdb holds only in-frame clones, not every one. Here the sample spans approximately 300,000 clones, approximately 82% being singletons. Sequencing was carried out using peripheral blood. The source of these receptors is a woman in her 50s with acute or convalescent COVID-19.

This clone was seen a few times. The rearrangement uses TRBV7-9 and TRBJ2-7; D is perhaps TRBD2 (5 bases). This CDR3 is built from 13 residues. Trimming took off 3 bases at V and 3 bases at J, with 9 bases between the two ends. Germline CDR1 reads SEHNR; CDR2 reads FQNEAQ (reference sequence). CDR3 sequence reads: CASSFAGLYEQYF. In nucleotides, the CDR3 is TGTGCCAGCAGCTTCGCAGGACTCTACGAGCAGTACTTC.

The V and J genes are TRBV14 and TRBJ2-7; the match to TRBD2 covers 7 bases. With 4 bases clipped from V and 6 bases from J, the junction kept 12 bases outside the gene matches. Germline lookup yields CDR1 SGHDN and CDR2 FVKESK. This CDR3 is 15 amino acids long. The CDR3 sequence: CASSRGGTGGGEQYF. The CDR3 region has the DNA TGTGCCAGCAGCCGGGGGGGGACGGGAGGAGGCGAGCAGTACTTC.

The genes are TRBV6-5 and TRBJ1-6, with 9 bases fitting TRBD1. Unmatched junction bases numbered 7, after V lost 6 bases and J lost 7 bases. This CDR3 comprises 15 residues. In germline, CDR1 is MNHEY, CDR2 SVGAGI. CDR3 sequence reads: CASRGLDRGNSPLHF. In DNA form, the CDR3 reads TGTGCCAGCAGGGGTCTCGACAGGGGGAATTCACCCCTCCACTTT.

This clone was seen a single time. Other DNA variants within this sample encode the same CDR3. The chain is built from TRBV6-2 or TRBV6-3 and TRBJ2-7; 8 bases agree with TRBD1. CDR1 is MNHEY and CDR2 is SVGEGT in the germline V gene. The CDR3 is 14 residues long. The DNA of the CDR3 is TGTGCTAGCAGTTTCGACAGGGGCTCCTACGAGCAGTACGTC. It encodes CASSFDRGSYEQYV.

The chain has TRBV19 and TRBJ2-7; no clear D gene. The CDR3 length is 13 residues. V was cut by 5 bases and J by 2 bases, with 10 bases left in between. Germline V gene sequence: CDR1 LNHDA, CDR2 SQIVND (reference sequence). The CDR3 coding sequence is TGTGCCAGTAGTGTTAATCTTGCCTACGAGCAGTACTTC. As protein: CASSVNLAYEQYF.

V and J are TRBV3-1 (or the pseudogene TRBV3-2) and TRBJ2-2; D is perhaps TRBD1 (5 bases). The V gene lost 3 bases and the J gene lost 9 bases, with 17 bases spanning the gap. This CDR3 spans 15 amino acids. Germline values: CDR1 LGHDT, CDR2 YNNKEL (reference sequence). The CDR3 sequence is CASSHKDTVSRELFF. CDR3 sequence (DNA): TGTGCCAGCAGCCATAAGGACACGGTTAGCCGGGAGCTGTTTTTT.

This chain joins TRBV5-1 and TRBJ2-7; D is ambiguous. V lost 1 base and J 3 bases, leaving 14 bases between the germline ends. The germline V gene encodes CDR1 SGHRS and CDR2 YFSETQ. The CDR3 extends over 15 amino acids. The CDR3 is CASSLPETGVYEQYF. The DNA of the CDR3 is TGCGCCAGCAGCTTGCCCGAGACTGGAGTCTACGAGCAGTACTTC.

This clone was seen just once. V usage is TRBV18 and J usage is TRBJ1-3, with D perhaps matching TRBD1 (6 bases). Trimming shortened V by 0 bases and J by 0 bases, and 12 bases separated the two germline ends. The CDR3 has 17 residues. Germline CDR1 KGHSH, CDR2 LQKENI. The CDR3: CASSPPQGQTSGNTIYF. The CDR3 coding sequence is TGTGCCAGCTCACCACCTCAGGGACAAACCTCTGGAAACACCATATATTTT.

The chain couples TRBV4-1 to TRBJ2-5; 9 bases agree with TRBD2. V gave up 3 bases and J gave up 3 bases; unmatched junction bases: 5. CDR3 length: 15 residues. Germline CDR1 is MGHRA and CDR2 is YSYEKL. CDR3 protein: CASSHPSGTKETQYF. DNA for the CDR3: TGCGCCAGCAGCCATCCTAGCGGGACAAAAGAGACCCAGTACTTC.

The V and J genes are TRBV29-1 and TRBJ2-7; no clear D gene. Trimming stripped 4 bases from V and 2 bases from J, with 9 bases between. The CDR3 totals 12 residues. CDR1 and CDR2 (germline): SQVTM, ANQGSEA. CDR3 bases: TGCAGCGTTGTTTTATGGCCCTACGAGCAGTACTTC. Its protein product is CSVVLWPYEQYF.

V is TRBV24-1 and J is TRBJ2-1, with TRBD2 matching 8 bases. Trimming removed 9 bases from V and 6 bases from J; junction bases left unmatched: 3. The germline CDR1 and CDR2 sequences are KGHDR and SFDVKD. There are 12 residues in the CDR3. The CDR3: CATARGGNEQFF. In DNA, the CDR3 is TGTGCCACCGCTCGGGGGGGCAATGAGCAGTTCTTC.

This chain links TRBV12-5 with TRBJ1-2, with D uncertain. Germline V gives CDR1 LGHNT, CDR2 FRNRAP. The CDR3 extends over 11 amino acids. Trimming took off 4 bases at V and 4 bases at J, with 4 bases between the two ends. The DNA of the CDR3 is TGTGCTAGTGGTTCGTTCTATGGCTACACCTTC. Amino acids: CASGSFYGYTF.

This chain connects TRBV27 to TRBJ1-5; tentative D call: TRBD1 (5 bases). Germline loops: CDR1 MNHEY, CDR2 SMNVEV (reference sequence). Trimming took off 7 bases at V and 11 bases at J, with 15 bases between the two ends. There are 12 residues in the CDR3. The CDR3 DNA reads TGTGCCAGCATTACAACCGGGGGGGCCCAGCATTTT. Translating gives CASITTGGAQHF.

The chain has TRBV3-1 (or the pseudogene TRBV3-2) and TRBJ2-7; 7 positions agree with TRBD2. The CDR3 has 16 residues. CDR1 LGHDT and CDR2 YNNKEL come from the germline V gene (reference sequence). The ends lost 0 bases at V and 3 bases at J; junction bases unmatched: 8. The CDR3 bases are TGTGCCAGCAGCCAAGATACGGCGGGAGTGATCTACGAGCAGTACTTC. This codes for CASSQDTAGVIYEQYF.

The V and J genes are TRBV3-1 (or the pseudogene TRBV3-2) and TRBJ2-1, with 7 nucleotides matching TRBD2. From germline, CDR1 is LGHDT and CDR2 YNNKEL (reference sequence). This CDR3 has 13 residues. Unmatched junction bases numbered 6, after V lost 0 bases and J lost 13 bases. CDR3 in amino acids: CASSQDTRGSQFF. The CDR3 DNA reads TGTGCCAGCAGCCAAGATACGCGGGGGAGTCAGTTCTTC.

This CDR3 reads CASTLPGRLAGGEQYF. The CDR3 DNA sequence: TGTGCCAGCACCCTACCAGGCAGGCTAGCGGGAGGCGAGCAGTACTTC. The chain links TRBV7-2 to TRBJ2-7; 11 bases agree with TRBD2. V lost 7 bases to trimming and J lost 6 bases; unmatched junction nucleotides: 14. Germline V lookup: CDR1 SGHTA, CDR2 FQGNSA. The CDR3 is 16 amino acids.

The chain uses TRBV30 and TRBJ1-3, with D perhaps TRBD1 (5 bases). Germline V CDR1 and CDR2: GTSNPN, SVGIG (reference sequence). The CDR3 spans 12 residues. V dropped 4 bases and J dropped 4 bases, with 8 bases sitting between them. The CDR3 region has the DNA TGTGCCTGGACAGGGTCCGGAAACACCATATATTTT. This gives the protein CAWTGSGNTIYF.

The CDR3 is CASSVSGGAGADTQYF. The DNA of the CDR3 is TGTGCCAGTAGTGTTAGCGGGGGGGCCGGGGCAGATACGCAGTATTTT. This chain connects TRBV19 to TRBJ2-3, with 11 bases matching TRBD2. V lost 5 bases, J lost 4 bases, and 8 bases stayed unmatched. The CDR3 totals 16 residues. The germline CDR1 and CDR2 sequences are LNHDA and SQIVND (reference sequence).

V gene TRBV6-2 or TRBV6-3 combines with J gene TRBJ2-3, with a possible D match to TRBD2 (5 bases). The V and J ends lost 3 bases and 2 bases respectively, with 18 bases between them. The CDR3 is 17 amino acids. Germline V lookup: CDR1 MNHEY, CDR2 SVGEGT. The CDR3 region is CASSYSPRVGNTDTQYF. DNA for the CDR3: TGTGCCAGCAGTTATTCACCAAGGGTCGGGAACACAGATACGCAGTATTTT.

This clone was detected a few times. In nucleotides, the CDR3 is TGTGCCAGCAGGCGACCGGGACAGGGATCTAACTATGGCTACACCTTC. Its translation: CASRRPGQGSNYGYTF. The rearrangement links TRBV27 to TRBJ1-2; TRBD1 agrees at 9 bases. Trimming removed 6 bases from V and 0 bases from J; junction bases left unmatched: 8. The CDR3 has 16 amino acids. Germline values: CDR1 MNHEY, CDR2 SMNVEV (reference sequence).